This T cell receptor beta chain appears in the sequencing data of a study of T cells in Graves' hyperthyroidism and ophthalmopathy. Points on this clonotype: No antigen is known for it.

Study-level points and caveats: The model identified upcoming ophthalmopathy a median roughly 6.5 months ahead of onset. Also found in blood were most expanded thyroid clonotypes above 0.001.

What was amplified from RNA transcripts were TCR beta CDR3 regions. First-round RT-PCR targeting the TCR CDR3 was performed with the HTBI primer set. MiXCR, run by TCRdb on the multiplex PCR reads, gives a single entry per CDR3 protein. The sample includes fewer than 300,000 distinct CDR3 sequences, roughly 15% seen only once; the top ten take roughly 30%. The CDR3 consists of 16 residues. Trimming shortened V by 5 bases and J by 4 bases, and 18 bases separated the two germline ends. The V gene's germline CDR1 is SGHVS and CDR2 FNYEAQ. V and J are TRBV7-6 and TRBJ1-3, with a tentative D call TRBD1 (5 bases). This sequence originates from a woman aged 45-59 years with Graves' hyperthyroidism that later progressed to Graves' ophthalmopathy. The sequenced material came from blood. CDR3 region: CASSPRGDSGGNTIYF. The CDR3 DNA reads TGTGCCAGCAGCCCTCGGGGCGATTCAGGCGGAAACACCATATATTTT.